The rows below give T cell receptor beta chains drawn from one sample of a study of T cells in Graves' hyperthyroidism and ophthalmopathy. TCRdb re-analysed the multiplex PCR reads in MiXCR, keeping a single row per CDR3 protein. The table includes about 720,000 distinct CDR3 sequences, roughly a sixth detected once. The material sequenced was blood. These receptors all come from a woman between 45 and 65 years old with Graves' hyperthyroidism that later progressed to Graves' ophthalmopathy. The CDR3 runs from the conserved cysteine through the conserved F or W. A D gene is named only where the DNA matches it firmly. Size is omitted from some rows. Given values are once, few, many or a class for expanded clones.

j_call: TRBJ2-4
v_call: TRBV5-1
clone_size: few
d_call: -
cdr3_nt: TGCGCCAGCAGCTTAGGAGGGGGGGCCAAAAACATTCAGTACTTC
cdr3_aa: CASSLGGGAKNIQYF

j_call: TRBJ1-6
v_call: TRBV10-2
clone_size: -
d_call: -
cdr3_nt: TGCGCCAGCAATTTAGGACAGAGTTCACCCCTCCACTTT
cdr3_aa: CASNLGQSSPLHF

j_call: TRBJ2-5
v_call: TRBV6-1
clone_size: few
d_call: -
cdr3_nt: TGTGCCAGCTGCGTTGGAGAGACCCAGTACTTC
cdr3_aa: CASCVGETQYF

j_call: TRBJ1-2
v_call: TRBV3-1
clone_size: few
d_call: -
cdr3_nt: TGTGCCAGCAGCCGCCAGGGAACCCTCGGCTACACCTTC
cdr3_aa: CASSRQGTLGYTF

j_call: TRBJ1-4
v_call: TRBV12-3/TRBV12-4
clone_size: -
d_call: TRBD1
cdr3_nt: TGTGCCAGCAGTTTCGACAGGGGTGGCAACTATGAAAAACTGTTTTTT
cdr3_aa: CASSFDRGGNYEKLFF

j_call: TRBJ1-2
v_call: TRBV13
clone_size: -
d_call: -
cdr3_nt: TGTGCCAGCAGCTTAAGGGGCGGGGCTCGCGGCTACACCTTC
cdr3_aa: CASSLRGGARGYTF

j_call: TRBJ1-1
v_call: TRBV20-1
clone_size: many
d_call: -
cdr3_nt: TGCAGTGCTTCACCACAAAACACTCCGAACACTGAAGCTTTCTTT
cdr3_aa: CSASPQNTPNTEAFF

j_call: TRBJ1-1
v_call: TRBV7-8
clone_size: many
d_call: -
cdr3_nt: TGTGCCAGCAGCTTAGCGGTAAGATTGAACACTGAAGCTTTCTTT
cdr3_aa: CASSLAVRLNTEAFF

j_call: TRBJ1-4
v_call: TRBV12-3/TRBV12-4
clone_size: -
d_call: -
cdr3_nt: TGTGCCAGCAGTGGTAGGGGGGCCGTTCATGAAAAACTGTTTTTT
cdr3_aa: CASSGRGAVHEKLFF

j_call: TRBJ2-1
v_call: TRBV30
clone_size: many
d_call: -
cdr3_nt: TGTGCCTGGAGTGCCGGGACTCAGGGGGTTCAGGAGCAGTTCTTC
cdr3_aa: CAWSAGTQGVQEQFF

j_call: TRBJ2-5
v_call: TRBV15
clone_size: few
d_call: -
cdr3_nt: TGTGCCACCAGCAGAGAAGGGGGAAAGGGCCAAGAGACCCAGTACTTC
cdr3_aa: CATSREGGKGQETQYF